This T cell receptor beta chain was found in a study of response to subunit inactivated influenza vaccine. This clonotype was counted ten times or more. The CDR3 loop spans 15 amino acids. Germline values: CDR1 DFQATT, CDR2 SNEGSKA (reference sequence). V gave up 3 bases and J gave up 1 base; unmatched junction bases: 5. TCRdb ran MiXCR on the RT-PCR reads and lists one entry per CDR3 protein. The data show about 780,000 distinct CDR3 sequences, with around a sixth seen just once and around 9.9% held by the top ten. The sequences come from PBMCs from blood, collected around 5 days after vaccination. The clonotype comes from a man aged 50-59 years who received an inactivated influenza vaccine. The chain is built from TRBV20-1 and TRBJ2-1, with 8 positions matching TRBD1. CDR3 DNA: TGCAGTGCTAGGGACAGGGAAGGATCCTACAATGAGCAGTTCTTC. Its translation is CSARDREGSYNEQFF.